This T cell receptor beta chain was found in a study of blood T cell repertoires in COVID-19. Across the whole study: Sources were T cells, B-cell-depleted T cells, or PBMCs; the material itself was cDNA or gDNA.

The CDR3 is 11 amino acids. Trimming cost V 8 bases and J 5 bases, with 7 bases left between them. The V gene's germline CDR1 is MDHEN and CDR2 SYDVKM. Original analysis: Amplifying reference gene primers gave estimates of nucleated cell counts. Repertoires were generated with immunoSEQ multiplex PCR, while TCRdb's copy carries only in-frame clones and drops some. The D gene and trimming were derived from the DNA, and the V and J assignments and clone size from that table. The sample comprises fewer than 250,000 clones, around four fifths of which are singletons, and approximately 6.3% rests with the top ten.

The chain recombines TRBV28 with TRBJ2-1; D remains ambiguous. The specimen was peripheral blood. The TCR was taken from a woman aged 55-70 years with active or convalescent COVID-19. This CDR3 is CASVSDNEQFF. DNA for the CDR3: TGTGCCAGCGTGAGCGACAATGAGCAGTTCTTC.